One sample yielded the 28 T cell receptor beta chains listed below, sequenced in a study of T cells in Graves' hyperthyroidism and ophthalmopathy. Regions amplified from RNA transcripts were the TCR beta CDR3 regions. The primer set for the first-round RT-PCR of the TCR CDR3 was HTBI. Each CDR3 protein is one row after TCRdb ran MiXCR on the multiplex PCR reads. This sample has fewer than 450,000 distinct CDR3 sequences, with 17% found just once. Sample: blood. The receptors were gathered from a woman under 40 with Graves' hyperthyroidism that later progressed to Graves' ophthalmopathy.

This clonotype was detected many times. This chain joins TRBV6-1 and TRBJ2-7; D is ambiguous. V dropped 2 bases and J dropped 2 bases, with 13 bases sitting between them. The CDR3 covers 15 residues. Germline V gene sequence: CDR1 MNHNS, CDR2 SASEGT. This CDR3 is CASSENGYQPYEQYF. As DNA, the CDR3 is TGTGCCAGCAGTGAAAATGGGTATCAGCCCTACGAGCAGTACTTC.

Details on this clonotype: It may be a read error: a sequence one base away is much more abundant. The chain links TRBV19 to TRBJ1-5; no firm D call. CDR1 is LNHDA and CDR2 is SQIVND in the germline V gene (reference sequence). With 4 bases removed from V and 4 bases from J, the gap between germline ends came to 17 bases. The CDR3 covers 16 residues. CDR3 bases: TGTGCCAGTAGTACTACGATTGGTATTATAAATCAGCCCCAGCATTTT. Amino acids: CASSTTIGIINQPQHF. Using reference TRBV19 and TRBJ1-5 for the parts outside the CDR3, the full variable domain is DGGITQSPKYLFRKEGQNVTLSCEQNLNHDAMYWYRQDPGQGLRLIYYSQIVNDFQKGDIAEGYSVSREKKESFPLTVTSAQKNPTAFYLCASSTTIGIINQPQHFGDGTRLSIL.

About this clonotype itself: Given a much more abundant clone one base away, this may be a read error. The rearrangement joins TRBV28 to TRBJ1-1; D remains unclear. The CDR3 totals 13 residues. Germline loops: CDR1 MDHEN, CDR2 SYDVKM. CDR3 amino acids: CASYPPSNTEASF. CDR3 bases: TGTGCCAGCTACCCCCCTTCGAACACTGAAGCTTCCTTT.

This clonotype came up many times. CDR3 residues: CASSELRELAFF. The CDR3 nucleotides are TGTGCCAGCAGTGAACTTCGGGAGTTAGCTTTCTTT. The J gene is TRBJ1-1, the V gene TRBV6-1; D is unclear. The V and J ends lost 2 bases and 10 bases respectively, with 11 bases between them. This CDR3 has 12 amino acids. CDR1 is MNHNS and CDR2 is SASEGT in the germline V gene.

This clonotype was counted only a few times. CDR3 bases: TGCAGTGCTAGAAGCGGGATCTCCTACGAGCAGTACTTC. Its protein product is CSARSGISYEQYF. The rearrangement links TRBV20-1 to TRBJ2-7; 7 bases map to TRBD2. J lost 0 bases, V lost 2 bases, and 1 base had no gene match. Germline lookup yields CDR1 DFQATT and CDR2 SNEGSKA (reference sequence). CDR3 length equals 13 residues.

The chain joins TRBV30 to TRBJ2-5, with 9 nucleotides matching TRBD1. In germline, CDR1 is GTSNPN, CDR2 SVGIG (reference sequence). This CDR3 region has 15 residues. The V and J ends lost 3 bases and 3 bases, in that order; junction bases with no gene match: 8. The DNA of the CDR3 is TGTGCCTGGAGCGTCGGGGACAGGGTAAAAGAGACCCAGTACTTC. Protein sequence: CAWSVGDRVKETQYF.

This clonotype was detected many times. This rearrangement joins TRBV5-1 to TRBJ2-7; the match to TRBD1 covers 11 bases. J was trimmed by 7 bases and V by 4 bases; bases with no gene match: 13. The CDR3 runs 16 residues. Germline CDR1 SGHRS, CDR2 YFSETQ. CDR3 nucleotides: TGCGCCAGCAGCCTACAGGGACAGGGGGGTGTTAATGAGCAGTACTTC. It specifies CASSLQGQGGVNEQYF.

This rearrangement joins TRBV6-1 to TRBJ2-3; D might be TRBD2 (6 bases). CDR1 and CDR2 (germline): MNHNS, SASEGT. This CDR3 comprises 15 residues. V gave up 5 bases and J gave up 2 bases, with 14 bases separating them. The CDR3: CASSTSGPPTDTQYF. Written as DNA, the CDR3 is TGTGCCAGCAGTACGAGCGGGCCCCCCACAGATACGCAGTATTTT.

To note about this clonotype: This may arise from a read error, as a much more abundant clone is one base away. The genes are TRBV20-1 and TRBJ1-5; no clear D gene. The germline CDR1 and CDR2 sequences are DFQATT and SNEGSKA (reference sequence). There are 13 residues in the CDR3. The CDR3 loop is CSAHETPNRPQHF. The CDR3 DNA reads TGCAGTGCTCATGAGACCCCCAATCGGCCCCAGCATTTT.

This clonotype was picked up many times. The CDR3 spells CASSFQGSTEAFF. CDR3 nucleotide sequence: TGTGCCAGCAGCTTTCAGGGGAGCACTGAAGCTTTCTTT. The chain has TRBV5-5 and TRBJ1-1, with TRBD1 as a possible D gene (6 bases). This CDR3 is built from 13 residues. V was trimmed by 2 bases and J by 4 bases, leaving 9 bases between them. Germline V gene sequence: CDR1 SGHKS, CDR2 YYEKEE (reference sequence).

This clonotype has more than one count but fewer than ten. This CDR3 is missing its conserved last phenylalanine or tryptophan, likely due to a read error. The rearrangement uses TRBV6-1 and TRBJ1-1; tentatively, D is TRBD1 (5 bases). Per the germline V gene, CDR1 is MNHNS and CDR2 is SASEGT. With 10 bases removed from V and 4 bases from J, the gap between germline ends came to 16 bases. This CDR3 has 13 residues. This CDR3 reads CAIQGIGPTEAFL. The CDR3 DNA is TGTGCCATCCAGGGAATTGGCCCCACTGAAGCTTTCCTT.

The chain has TRBV6-2 or TRBV6-3 and TRBJ1-1; D not resolved. Looked up from germline, CDR1 is MNHEY and CDR2 is SVGEGT. The CDR3 is made up of 12 amino acids. V lost 7 bases, J lost 4 bases, and 10 bases lay in between. The CDR3 sequence is CASKDVPTEAFF. CDR3 DNA sequence: TGTGCCAGCAAAGACGTTCCCACTGAAGCTTTCTTT.

This clonotype has a handful of counts. This rearrangement joins TRBV7-2 to TRBJ1-2; D perhaps matches TRBD1 (6 bases). The CDR3 spans 14 residues. Germline V gene lookup returns CDR1 SGHTA and CDR2 FQGNSA. The V end lost 5 bases, the J end lost 1 base, and 11 bases lay between the germline ends. CDR3 sequence: CASSIYRDNYGYTF. For the CDR3, the DNA is TGTGCCAGCAGCATTTACAGGGATAACTATGGCTACACCTTC.

V is TRBV12-3 or TRBV12-4 and J is TRBJ2-1, with TRBD1 identical over 9 bases. The ends lost 5 bases at V and 7 bases at J; junction bases unmatched: 6. The CDR3 has 14 residues. CDR3 nucleotides: TGTGCCAGCAGTCCGGGACAGGGTAGGAATGAGCAGTTCTTC. Protein product: CASSPGQGRNEQFF.

There are many counts of this clonotype. The chain uses TRBV11-3 and TRBJ2-1; the match to TRBD1 covers 8 bases. The CDR3 spans 16 residues. Per germline, CDR1 SGHNT and CDR2 YENEEA. Trimming at V came to 0 bases and at J to 7 bases, leaving 8 bases not matched to a gene. The CDR3 DNA is TGTGCCAGCAGCTTAGATCTGACAGGGGTCCCAAATGAGCAGTTCTTC. This translates into CASSLDLTGVPNEQFF.

This clonotype was seen at least ten times. This may arise from a read error, as a much more abundant clone is one base away. The V gene is TRBV11-2, the J gene TRBJ1-6; D is ambiguous. Germline CDR1 is SGHAT and CDR2 is FQNNGV. The CDR3 has 12 amino acids. CDR3 sequence reads: CANSLGHSPLHF. CDR3 coding DNA: TGTGCCAACAGCTTAGGTCATTCACCCCTCCACTTT. Based on the CDR3 plus reference TRBV11-2 and TRBJ1-6, the full variable domain is EAGVAQSPRYKIIEKRQSVAFWCNPISGHATLYWYQQILGQGPKLLIQFQNNGVVDDSQLPKDRFSAERLKGVDSTLKIQPAKLEDSAVYLCANSLGHSPLHFGNGTRLTVT.

The chain has TRBV28 and TRBJ1-5, with 10 nucleotides matching TRBD1. Losses at the gene ends were 7 bases for V and 1 base for J; bases not matched to a gene: 4. The germline CDR1 and CDR2 sequences are MDHEN and SYDVKM. This CDR3 spans 15 amino acids. As DNA, the CDR3 is TGTGCCAGCACCTCGACAGGGGGCAGCAATCAGCCCCAGCATTTT. Its translation: CASTSTGGSNQPQHF.

This clonotype showed up just a few times. The chain recombines TRBV20-1 with TRBJ1-5, with TRBD1 identical over 10 bases. The V gene's germline CDR1 is DFQATT and CDR2 SNEGSKA (reference sequence). CDR3 length: 15 residues. After removal of 6 bases from V and 7 bases from J, the junction contained 12 bases not matched to a gene. The CDR3 DNA reads as TGCAGTGCCCTCGCCTGGGACAGGGGAGACCAGCCCCAGCATTTT. Translation: CSALAWDRGDQPQHF.

This clonotype was counted only a few times. This rearrangement joins TRBV5-1 to TRBJ2-7; no definite D call. Germline values: CDR1 SGHRS, CDR2 YFSETQ. V was pared by 4 bases and J by 0 bases, with 11 bases between. The CDR3 loop spans 14 amino acids. This CDR3 is CASSVEHISYEQYF. CDR3 nucleotide sequence: TGCGCCAGCAGCGTGGAGCACATCTCCTACGAGCAGTACTTC.

This clonotype occurred many times. This rearrangement joins TRBV30 to TRBJ1-5; D possibly corresponds to TRBD1 (5 bases). Trimming took 3 bases from V and 3 from J, leaving 12 bases between them. CDR1 and CDR2 (germline): GTSNPN, SVGIG (reference sequence). There are 14 residues in the CDR3. CDR3 protein: CAWSPGMLNQPQHF. The CDR3 DNA sequence: TGTGCCTGGAGCCCAGGGATGCTCAATCAGCCCCAGCATTTT.

This clonotype has more than one count but fewer than ten. The chain couples TRBV29-1 to TRBJ2-7, with D tentatively TRBD1 or TRBD2 (5 bases each). V was trimmed by 4 bases and J by 6 bases, leaving 22 bases between them. Germline-derived CDR1 and CDR2 are SQVTM and ANQGSEA. This CDR3 region has 15 residues. The CDR3 DNA reads TGCAGCGTTGGCCGACCCCGGGGCAGGCTAAGCGAGCAGTACTTC. It translates to CSVGRPRGRLSEQYF.

The chain links TRBV12-5 to TRBJ2-1; a possible D gene is TRBD2 (6 bases). The ends were cut back, 2 bases at V and 5 bases at J, with 7 bases in the middle. This CDR3 region has 13 residues. Germline CDR1 is LGHNT and CDR2 is FRNRAP. CDR3: CASGLRGNNEQFF. The CDR3 DNA reads TGTGCTAGTGGTTTGCGGGGGAACAATGAGCAGTTCTTC.

Many counts were recorded for this clonotype. The chain joins TRBV7-2 to TRBJ2-5, with D perhaps TRBD2 (5 bases). Germline V gene data show CDR1 as SGHTA and CDR2 as FQGNSA. Trimming cost V 2 bases and J 4 bases, with 17 bases left between them. This CDR3 is 16 amino acids long. In DNA, the CDR3 is TGTGCCAGCAGCTTATCGATAGGGCGGGCAGTAGAGACCCAGTACTTC. Translating it yields CASSLSIGRAVETQYF. Combining the CDR3 with reference TRBV7-2 and TRBJ2-5 gives the whole variable domain GAGVSQSPSNKVTEKGKDVELRCDPISGHTALYWYRQSLGQGLEFLIYFQGNSAPDKSGLPSDRFSAERTGGSVSTLTIQRTQQEDSAVYLCASSLSIGRAVETQYFGPGTRLLVL.

The chain is built from TRBV7-3 and TRBJ2-7; D unclear. The germline V and J ends were trimmed by 5 bases and 6 bases, with 14 bases remaining between them. Germline loops: CDR1 SGHTA, CDR2 FQGTGA. The CDR3 covers 13 residues. CDR3 loop: CASSPRTKGEQYF. The CDR3 nucleotides are TGTGCCAGCAGCCCCCGGACGAAAGGCGAGCAGTACTTC. The whole variable domain, filled in from reference TRBV7-3 and TRBJ2-7, reads GAGVSQTPSNKVTEKGKYVELRCDPISGHTALYWYRQSLGQGPEFLIYFQGTGAADDSGLPNDRFFAVRPEGSVSTLKIQRTERGDSAVYLCASSPRTKGEQYFGPGTRLTVT.

This clonotype was counted at least ten times. The chain employs TRBV5-1 and TRBJ2-1, with TRBD2 matching 8 bases. The J segment lost 7 bases and the V segment lost 1 base, leaving 16 bases of the junction unmatched. This CDR3 comprises 18 residues. The germline V gene has CDR1 SGHRS and CDR2 YFSETQ. CDR3 nucleotide sequence: TGCGCCAGCAGCTTGATGCCAGCGGGGGACCGTTTGTGGAATGAGCAGTTCTTC. Amino acids: CASSLMPAGDRLWNEQFF.

The chain uses TRBV11-2 and TRBJ2-5; 7 bases match TRBD2. V lost 4 bases to trimming and J lost 5 bases; unmatched junction nucleotides: 13. This CDR3 is built from 16 residues. The germline gives CDR1 SGHAT, CDR2 FQNNGV. The CDR3: CASSSRAGSNWETQYF. DNA of the CDR3: TGTGCCAGCAGCTCCAGAGCGGGAAGCAATTGGGAGACCCAGTACTTC.

This clonotype was detected many times. The rearrangement joins TRBV29-1 to TRBJ2-7, with 11 bases lining up with TRBD2. The CDR3 extends over 14 amino acids. Germline V CDR1 and CDR2: SQVTM, ANQGSEA. V dropped 4 bases and J dropped 3; count of bases not matched to a gene: 5. CDR3 in DNA: TGCAGCGTTGTCCCACTAGCGGGAGACTACGAGCAGTACTTC. It yields the protein CSVVPLAGDYEQYF.

This clonotype has at least ten counts. The J gene is TRBJ2-1, the V gene TRBV27; a weak D match, TRBD2 (6 bases). Germline CDR1 MNHEY, CDR2 SMNVEV (reference sequence). V was trimmed by 4 bases and J by 4 bases, leaving 8 bases between them. This CDR3 comprises 13 residues. The CDR3 DNA sequence: TGTGCCAGCAGTTGGAGGGAATACAATGAGCAGTTCTTC. Protein product: CASSWREYNEQFF.